The next 22 T cell receptor beta chains were all read from a single sample in a study of cytomegalovirus exposure and HLA in healthy donors. 13 Jbeta primers and 60 Vbeta primers were used for the PCR. Repertoires were generated with immunoSEQ multiplex PCR, while TCRdb's copy carries only in-frame clones and drops some. The data contain about 190,000 clones, around 79% of them seen just once; the ten biggest clones take up roughly 1.5%. Material for sequencing was PBMCs. These receptors were obtained from a woman aged 45-60 years in good health and CMV-seronegative.

This clone was observed a single time. The J gene is TRBJ1-2, the V gene TRBV10-3; TRBD1 matches 8 bases. With 6 bases clipped from V and 8 bases from J, the junction kept 8 bases outside the gene matches. The CDR3 totals 13 residues. Germline-derived CDR1 and CDR2 are ENHRY and SYGVKD. The CDR3 here is CAIRDREKTGYTF. The CDR3 DNA is TGTGCCATCAGGGACAGGGAAAAAACGGGCTACACCTTC.

CDR3 coding DNA: TGCGCCAGCAGCCCACATACCCCCGGGACAGGGCCCCACACCATATATTTT. It yields the protein CASSPHTPGTGPHTIYF. The V and J genes are TRBV5-1 and TRBJ1-3, with 9 bases fitting TRBD1. Trimming took 4 bases from V and 8 from J; bases not matched to a gene: 16. The CDR3 extends over 17 amino acids. From germline, CDR1 is SGHRS and CDR2 YFSETQ.

The rearrangement uses TRBV6-1 and TRBJ2-1; 7 bases line up with TRBD2. Germline CDR1 reads MNHNS; CDR2 reads SASEGT. The ends lost 6 bases at V and 6 bases at J; junction bases unmatched: 11. The CDR3 contains 15 residues. Written as DNA, the CDR3 is TGTGCCAGCAGCGTTGGGACTATATGGCGCAATGAGCAGTTCTTC. Amino acids: CASSVGTIWRNEQFF.

This chain connects TRBV7-2 to TRBJ1-5; perhaps TRBD1 as D (6 bases). V was clipped by 5 bases and J by 3 bases, with 11 bases between them. CDR1 SGHTA and CDR2 FQGNSA come from the germline V gene. The CDR3 consists of 14 residues. The CDR3 DNA follows: TGTGCCAGCAGCCCCACAGGGTTCAATCAGCCCCAGCATTTT. Its protein is CASSPTGFNQPQHF. Full variable domain (rest looked up from reference TRBV7-2 and TRBJ1-5): GAGVSQSPSNKVTEKGKDVELRCDPISGHTALYWYRQSLGQGLEFLIYFQGNSAPDKSGLPSDRFSAERTGGSVSTLTIQRTQQEDSAVYLCASSPTGFNQPQHFGDGTRLSIL.

V gene TRBV11-2 combines with J gene TRBJ1-2, with D possibly matching TRBD1 (5 bases). Germline loops: CDR1 SGHAT, CDR2 FQNNGV. Deletions cut 6 bases from V and 5 bases from J, with 10 bases between. The CDR3 spans 12 residues. CDR3 DNA: TGTGCCAGCAGGGGGCAGAGATATGGCTACACCTTC. Residues: CASRGQRYGYTF.

This rearrangement joins TRBV5-4 to TRBJ2-6; D remains unclear. The CDR3 is 15 residues long. V was trimmed by 0 bases and J by 4 bases, leaving 8 bases between them. In germline, CDR1 is SGHNT, CDR2 YYREEE (reference sequence). CDR3 nucleotide sequence: TGTGCCAGCAGCTTGGTCGGTTCCGGGGCCAACGTCCTGACTTTC. This gives the protein CASSLVGSGANVLTF. Complete variable domain (other parts from reference TRBV5-4 and TRBJ2-6): ETGVTQSPTHLIKTRGQQVTLRCSSQSGHNTVSWYQQALGQGPQFIFQYYREEENGRGNFPPRFSGLQFPNYSSELNVNALELDDSALYLCASSLVGSGANVLTFGAGSRLTVL.

V gene TRBV5-4 combines with J gene TRBJ1-1; weak D call: TRBD1 (5 bases). CDR1 and CDR2 (germline): SGHNT, YYREEE (reference sequence). V was pared by 2 bases and J by 1 base, with 15 bases between. This CDR3 has 16 residues. The chain's CDR3 is CASSFPGLPKNTEAFF. The CDR3, as DNA: TGTGCCAGCAGCTTCCCGGGACTTCCGAAGAACACTGAAGCTTTCTTT.

The V gene is TRBV4-3, the J gene TRBJ2-1; no firm D call. Trimming took off 0 bases at V and 4 bases at J, with 7 bases between the two ends. Germline V gene lookup returns CDR1 LGHNA and CDR2 YSLEER. The CDR3 runs 14 residues. The CDR3 reads CASSQDWAYNEQFF. Here the CDR3 DNA reads TGCGCCAGCAGCCAAGATTGGGCGTACAATGAGCAGTTCTTC.

The chain joins TRBV7-8 to TRBJ2-3; TRBD2 agrees at 9 bases. Germline trimming cut 1 base from V and 5 bases from J; bases unmatched to any gene: 1. Germline V gene data show CDR1 as SGHVS and CDR2 as FQNEAQ. The CDR3 is 14 amino acids. The CDR3 coding sequence is TGTGCCAGCAGCTTAGAACTAGCGGGAGATACGCAGTATTTT. Residues: CASSLELAGDTQYF.

The chain couples TRBV7-3 to TRBJ1-1; 7 nucleotides line up with TRBD1. Trimming at V came to 5 bases and at J to 8 bases, leaving 11 bases not matched to a gene. The CDR3 has 14 amino acids. Germline V gives CDR1 SGHTA, CDR2 FQGTGA. The CDR3 loop reads CASSTGTEATEAFF. In DNA, the CDR3 is TGTGCCAGCAGCACCGGGACAGAAGCTACGGAAGCTTTCTTT.

J is TRBJ2-1 and V is TRBV9, with D uncertain. Trimming pared 0 bases from V and 10 bases from J, leaving 8 bases between. Germline assignment: CDR1 SGDLS and CDR2 YYNGEE. The CDR3 is 12 amino acids. DNA of the CDR3: TGTGCCAGCAGCGTAGTTAACGGGGAGCAGTTCTTC. This gives the protein CASSVVNGEQFF.

This chain uses TRBV7-6 with TRBJ1-4; D ambiguous. The CDR3 has 14 residues. Trimming removed 5 bases from V and 8 bases from J, with 15 bases in between. Germline V gives CDR1 SGHVS, CDR2 FNYEAQ. The CDR3 DNA follows: TGTGCCAGCAGCCTCGGGGTCGGGAGCGAAAAACTGTTTTTT. Translation gives CASSLGVGSEKLFF.

The chain joins TRBV10-3 to TRBJ1-4, with TRBD1 matching over 8 bases. This CDR3 has 16 amino acids. The germline V gene encodes CDR1 ENHRY and CDR2 SYGVKD. The ends lost 2 bases at V and 6 bases at J; junction bases unmatched: 8. In DNA, the CDR3 is TGTGCCATCAGTGAGGCATCAGGGGGCCAAGATGAAAAACTGTTTTTT. It codes for CAISEASGGQDEKLFF.

This clone has only one observation. The V call is TRBV7-2, the J call TRBJ2-2; D perhaps matches TRBD1 (6 bases). The V gene's germline CDR1 is SGHTA and CDR2 FQGNSA. The CDR3 runs 15 residues. Trimming stripped 4 bases from V and 5 bases from J, with 14 bases between. CDR3 sequence (DNA): TGTGCCAGCAGCTCCGACAGGTTGCCAACCGGGGAGCTGTTTTTT. This codes for CASSSDRLPTGELFF.

V and J are TRBV6-6 and TRBJ2-1; D not certain. Looked up from germline, CDR1 is MNHNY and CDR2 is SVGAGI (reference sequence). This CDR3 has 15 amino acids. V was trimmed by 5 bases and J by 4 bases, leaving 15 bases between them. The CDR3 DNA reads TGTGCCAGCAGTGTCAACTATCCGGAATACAATGAGCAGTTCTTC. This translates into CASSVNYPEYNEQFF.

The V call is TRBV7-9, the J call TRBJ1-1; TRBD1 agrees at 10 bases. Germline V CDR1 and CDR2: SEHNR, FQNEAQ (reference sequence). The CDR3 covers 15 residues. V trimming: 5 bases; J trimming: 4 bases; junction bases outside the gene matches: 7. The CDR3: CASSPPRTGGTEAFF. CDR3 coding DNA: TGTGCCAGCAGCCCACCTCGGACAGGGGGCACTGAAGCTTTCTTT.

The chain combines TRBV9 with TRBJ2-1; 7 bases match TRBD2. CDR3 length: 15 amino acids. The V segment lost 1 base and the J segment 0 bases; nucleotides outside the gene matches: 1. The germline V gene has CDR1 SGDLS and CDR2 YYNGEE. The CDR3 region is CASSVTGGSYNEQFF. CDR3 in DNA: TGTGCCAGCAGCGTAACGGGGGGCTCCTACAATGAGCAGTTCTTC.

This chain links TRBV9 with TRBJ1-6; D is uncertain. The CDR3 sequence is 15 residues long. Trimming stripped 0 bases from V and 5 bases from J, with 9 bases between. From germline, CDR1 is SGDLS and CDR2 YYNGEE. CDR3 coding DNA: TGTGCCAGCAGCGTAGGATGGCAGAATAATTCACCCCTCCACTTT. Amino acids: CASSVGWQNNSPLHF.

Comment on this clone: This same CDR3 is encoded by further DNA sequences in the sample. The J gene is TRBJ1-1, the V gene TRBV19; 7 bases align to TRBD1. Germline V gene sequence: CDR1 LNHDA, CDR2 SQIVND (reference sequence). V lost 8 bases, J lost 1 base, and 7 bases stayed unmatched. The CDR3 sequence is 14 residues long. This chain's CDR3 is CASSYRGGNTEAFF. DNA of the CDR3: TGTGCCAGTTCGTACAGGGGCGGGAACACTGAAGCTTTCTTT.

The V gene is TRBV6-5, the J gene TRBJ1-4; D not certain. V lost 6 bases to trimming and J lost 7 bases, with 15 bases between them. The CDR3 consists of 14 residues. Looked up from germline, CDR1 is MNHEY and CDR2 is SVGAGI. In DNA, the CDR3 is TGTGCCAGCAGCGCGGTCCGACCTGGTGAAAAACTGTTTTTT. It is translated as CASSAVRPGEKLFF.

The chain recombines TRBV7-3 with TRBJ2-3; TRBD2 matches at 10 bases. V lost 1 base to trimming and J lost 3 bases; unmatched junction nucleotides: 4. The CDR3 totals 16 residues. The germline V gene has CDR1 SGHTA and CDR2 FQGTGA. The CDR3 bases are TGTGCCAGCAGCTTAAAGAGCGGGAGGGGGACAGATACGCAGTATTTT. Its protein product is CASSLKSGRGTDTQYF.

The CDR3 DNA is TGTGCCAGCAGCTCCGACAGTTCGACCAAAAACATTCAGTACTTC. As protein: CASSSDSSTKNIQYF. This chain connects TRBV7-2 to TRBJ2-4, with a possible D match to TRBD1 (5 bases). This CDR3 has 15 residues. Germline-derived CDR1 and CDR2 are SGHTA and FQGNSA. V dropped 4 bases and J dropped 2 bases, with 12 bases sitting between them.